This T cell receptor beta chain was identified in a study of T cells after yellow fever vaccination. Study-wide points: A large majority of primary-vaccination clones showed up again after the booster (around 96% CD4, around 90% CD8). Clonotypes appearing in both CD4 and CD8 compartments existed, and their share was small.

The CDR3 totals 15 residues. Trimming took 4 bases from V and 5 from J, leaving 15 bases between them. The germline V gene has CDR1 KGHSH and CDR2 LQKENI. TCRdb recomputed calls from the 5' RACE reads with MiXCR, one row per CDR3 protein. The repertoire holds about 320,000 distinct CDR3 sequences, approximately 12% seen once, with around 3% in the top ten. Only a few counts were recorded for this clonotype. No antigen is known for it. The sequence was obtained from a man younger than 35 who received the YFV17D yellow fever vaccine. Sequences were derived from CD4+ T cells sorted from PBMCs, sampled 15 days after the yellow fever booster vaccination. V is TRBV18 and J is TRBJ1-5; unclear D gene. The CDR3 nucleotides read TGTGCCAGCTCACAGGGTTACACAACGGATCAGCCCCAGCATTTT. It translates to CASSQGYTTDQPQHF.